The 15 T cell receptor beta chains presented below share a single source sample, sequenced in a study of PD-1 blockade in classical Hodgkin lymphoma (dated by TCRdb to between 2020 and 2021). The intended sense of this specimen's time point label: cycle 2 day 1 (C2D1) of nivolumab. Relapse after autologous stem cell transplantation had occurred in all trial patients, and cohorts A, B and C were distinguished by prior brentuximab vedotin exposure. Receptor amplification or capture employed the immunoSEQ multiplex PCR assay. TCRdb's version of the immuneACCESS table is confined to in-frame rearrangements and falls short of the full clone set. An unresolved V gene accounts for under half of the shortfall where checked; the remainder is of unknown origin. The sample profile shows approximately 11,000 clones; about 80% of them were found once. Of the sample, roughly 5.5% is held by the ten largest clones.

The sequencing here drew on peripheral blood mononuclear cells (PBMCs), taken before the second cycle of nivolumab. The receptors derive from a human donor with classical Hodgkin lymphoma.

This clone occurred a few times. V gene TRBV27 combines with J gene TRBJ2-5, with TRBD2 matching over 10 bases. V shed 10 bases, J shed 9 bases, and the junction held 14 bases outside the gene matches. From germline, CDR1 is MNHEY and CDR2 SMNVEV (reference sequence). The CDR3 contains 14 residues. The CDR3 nucleotides are TGTGCCACGCGGGCAGCGGGGGGGCCGGGGGCCCAGTACTTC. This sequence encodes CATRAAGGPGAQYF.

This sequence joins TRBV4-1 and TRBJ1-3; 9 bases line up with TRBD1. The germline gives CDR1 MGHRA, CDR2 YSYEKL. The length of the CDR3 is 20 residues. Unmatched junction bases numbered 16, after V lost 4 bases and J lost 0 bases. This CDR3 is CASSRGLLGQGPFSGNTIYF. Here the CDR3 DNA reads TGCGCCAGCAGCCGGGGTCTACTGGGACAGGGCCCATTCTCTGGAAACACCATATATTTT.

The genes are TRBV6-5 and TRBJ1-6; possible D gene TRBD1, 6 bases. Germline assignment: CDR1 MNHEY and CDR2 SVGAGI. Trimming removed 1 base at V and 3 bases at J, with 7 bases between. This CDR3 has 15 amino acids. CDR3 loop: CASSYLDSYNSPLHF. CDR3 in DNA: TGTGCCAGCAGTTACTTGGACAGCTATAATTCACCCCTCCACTTT.

This chain joins TRBV7-9 and TRBJ2-2; D might be TRBD1 (6 bases). CDR1 and CDR2 from the germline V gene are SEHNR and FQNEAQ (reference sequence). The CDR3 runs to 13 residues. V was cut by 10 bases and J by 2 bases, with 11 bases left in between. CDR3 nucleotides: TGTGCCACCGGACAGTCCAACACCGGGGAGCTGTTTTTT. Translation: CATGQSNTGELFF.

The J gene is TRBJ2-3, the V gene TRBV30; D gene ambiguous. V was trimmed by 3 bases and J by 0 bases, leaving 13 bases between them. The CDR3 is 15 amino acids. CDR1 GTSNPN and CDR2 SVGIG come from the germline V gene (reference sequence). The CDR3 loop reads CAWSPRFPSTDTQYF. In DNA, the CDR3 is TGTGCCTGGAGCCCTCGGTTCCCTAGCACAGATACGCAGTATTTT.

The DNA for the CDR3 is TGCGCCAGCAGCCCCCGCGGGGGTTGGCAAGAGACCCAGTACTTC. It is translated as CASSPRGGWQETQYF. The chain uses TRBV4-1 and TRBJ2-5; 7 bases are a match to TRBD2. CDR3 length equals 15 residues. V shed 4 bases and J 2 bases; nucleotides not matched to a gene: 7. Germline CDR1 and CDR2: MGHRA and YSYEKL.

In DNA form, the CDR3 reads TGTGCCAGCACCAACGTGGGGGGCTCTGGAAACACCATATATTTT. It encodes CASTNVGGSGNTIYF. This rearrangement joins TRBV5-6 to TRBJ1-3; D is perhaps TRBD1 (5 bases). Trimming removed 6 bases from V and 0 bases from J, with 13 bases in between. This CDR3 contains 15 residues. Germline CDR1 is SGHDT and CDR2 is YYEEEE.

This clone has only one observation. This chain connects TRBV20-1 to TRBJ2-7; D not certain. The length of the CDR3 is 11 residues. CDR1 is DFQATT and CDR2 is SNEGSKA in the germline V gene (reference sequence). The V end lost 7 bases, the J end lost 2 bases, and 9 bases lay between the germline ends. The CDR3 region has the DNA TGCAGTGTGAGCCACACCTACGAGCAGTACTTC. It codes for CSVSHTYEQYF.

There are a few counts of this clone. This sequence joins TRBV5-1 and TRBJ2-5; D unresolved. Germline V gives CDR1 SGHRS, CDR2 YFSETQ. The CDR3 contains 14 residues. V lost 0 bases and J lost 0, with 6 bases in between. The CDR3: CASSLGRYQETQYF. CDR3 nucleotide sequence: TGCGCCAGCAGCTTGGGCCGGTACCAAGAGACCCAGTACTTC.

V usage is TRBV6-5 and J usage is TRBJ2-5; the D gene could be TRBD1 or TRBD2 (5 bases each). Trimming removed 9 bases from V and 1 base from J, with 9 bases in between. This CDR3 has 12 amino acids. The germline V gene has CDR1 MNHEY and CDR2 SVGAGI. In DNA form, the CDR3 reads TGTGCCAGTCGGGACCCCCAAGAGACCCAGTACTTC. Translated: CASRDPQETQYF.

V usage is TRBV5-4 and J usage is TRBJ1-5, with D perhaps matching TRBD1 (6 bases). The CDR3 is made up of 12 amino acids. The germline CDR1 and CDR2 sequences are SGHNT and YYREEE (reference sequence). CDR3 in amino acids: CAFGQNNQPQHF. The CDR3 nucleotides are TGTGCGTTCGGACAGAACAATCAGCCCCAGCATTTT.

This clone was seen a handful of times. The chain employs TRBV4-1 and TRBJ2-4; 7 bases map to TRBD1. CDR1 and CDR2 from the germline V gene are MGHRA and YSYEKL. This CDR3 contains 18 residues. With 0 bases clipped from V and 3 bases from J, the junction kept 11 bases outside the gene matches. The DNA of the CDR3 is TGCGCCAGCAGCCAAGAAACGATTAAACAGGGGAACAAAAACATTCAGTACTTC. Amino acid sequence: CASSQETIKQGNKNIQYF.

This chain's CDR3 is CASSSTGKIAYEQYF. CDR3 DNA sequence: TGCGCCAGCAGCTCCACCGGGAAAATTGCCTACGAGCAGTACTTC. The gene calls are TRBV5-1 and TRBJ2-5; D may be TRBD2 (5 bases). The end of the DNA aligns better with TRBJ2-7, so the J call may be wrong. Germline V gives CDR1 SGHRS, CDR2 YFSETQ. This CDR3 is 15 amino acids long.

The V call is TRBV4-1, the J call TRBJ2-2; 12 bases are shared with TRBD1. The CDR3 has 15 amino acids. Germline trimming cut 9 bases from V and 7 bases from J; bases unmatched to any gene: 9. The germline V gene has CDR1 MGHRA and CDR2 YSYEKL. The CDR3 protein is CASTPGQGAIGELFF. The DNA of the CDR3 is TGCGCCAGTACGCCGGGACAGGGGGCGATCGGGGAGCTGTTTTTT.

The CDR3: CASSSPGYNEQFF. CDR3 nucleotide sequence: TGTGCCAGCAGTTCCCCGGGGTACAATGAGCAGTTCTTC. The rearrangement links TRBV6-5 to TRBJ2-1; a possible D gene is TRBD2 (5 bases). The CDR3 has 13 residues. Germline CDR1 MNHEY, CDR2 SVGAGI. Trimming stripped 4 bases from V and 4 bases from J, with 8 bases between.